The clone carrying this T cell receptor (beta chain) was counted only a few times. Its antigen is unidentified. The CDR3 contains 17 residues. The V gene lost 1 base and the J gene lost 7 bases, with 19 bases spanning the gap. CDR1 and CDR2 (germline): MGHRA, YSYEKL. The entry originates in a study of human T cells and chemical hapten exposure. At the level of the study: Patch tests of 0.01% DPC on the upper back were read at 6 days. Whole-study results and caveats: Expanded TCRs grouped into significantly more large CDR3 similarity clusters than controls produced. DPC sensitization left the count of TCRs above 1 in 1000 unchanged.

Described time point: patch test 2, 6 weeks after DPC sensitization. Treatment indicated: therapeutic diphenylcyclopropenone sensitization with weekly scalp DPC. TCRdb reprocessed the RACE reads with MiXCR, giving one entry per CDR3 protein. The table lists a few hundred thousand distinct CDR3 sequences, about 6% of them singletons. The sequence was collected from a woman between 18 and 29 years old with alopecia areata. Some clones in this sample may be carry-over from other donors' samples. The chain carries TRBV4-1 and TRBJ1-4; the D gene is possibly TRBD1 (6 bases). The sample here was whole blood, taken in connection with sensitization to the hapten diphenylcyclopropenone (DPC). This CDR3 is CASSQGLGGRIAEKLFF. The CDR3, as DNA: TGCGCCAGCAGCCAAGGACTGGGGGGGCGCATCGCTGAAAAACTGTTTTTT.